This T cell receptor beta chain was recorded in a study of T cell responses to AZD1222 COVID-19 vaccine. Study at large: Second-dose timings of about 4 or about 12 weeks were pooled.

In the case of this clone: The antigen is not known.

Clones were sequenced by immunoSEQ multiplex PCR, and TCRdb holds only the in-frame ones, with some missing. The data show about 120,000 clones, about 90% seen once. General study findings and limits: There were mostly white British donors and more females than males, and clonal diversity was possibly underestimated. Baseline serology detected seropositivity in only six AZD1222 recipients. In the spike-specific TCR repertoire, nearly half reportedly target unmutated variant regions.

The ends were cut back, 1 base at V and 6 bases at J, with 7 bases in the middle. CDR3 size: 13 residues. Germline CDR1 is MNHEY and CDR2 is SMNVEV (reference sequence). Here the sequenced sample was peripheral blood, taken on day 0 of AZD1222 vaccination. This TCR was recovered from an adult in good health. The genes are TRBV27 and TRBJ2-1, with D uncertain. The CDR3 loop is CASSLFKFNEQFF. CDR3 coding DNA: TGTGCCAGCAGTTTATTTAAGTTCAATGAGCAGTTCTTC.